The present entry profiles one TCR beta chain with its context. Under the authors' procedure: Amplification of reference gene primers provided the estimated nucleated cell counts. The repertoire was sequenced with immunoSEQ multiplex PCR; TCRdb's copy has only in-frame clones and lacks some. That table is the source of V, J and clone size, and D and trimming were worked out from the DNA. The sample gives tens of thousands of clones, approximately 84% of which show up once; under 15% is in the top ten. The CDR3 covers 15 residues. Trimming took 1 base from V and 0 from J, leaving 11 bases between them. Germline CDR1 reads GTSNPN; CDR2 reads SVGIG (reference sequence). These data originate in a study of blood T cell repertoires in COVID-19. Study at large: Acute and convalescent COVID-19 samples came from the United States, Italy and Spain. From T cells, B-cell-depleted T cells, or PBMCs came the material, which was cDNA or gDNA.

Sample: peripheral blood. The chain links TRBV30 to TRBJ2-3, with TRBD2 as a possible D gene (6 bases). The receptor was derived from a woman in her sixties or seventies in a cohort sampled during active COVID-19. The CDR3 sequence: CAWSARGTSTDTQYF. As DNA, the CDR3 is TGTGCCTGGAGTGCCCGCGGGACTAGCACAGATACGCAGTATTTT.